This entry lists 30 T cell receptor beta chains sequenced from one sample in a study of T cells in Graves' hyperthyroidism and ophthalmopathy. RNA transcripts provided the source from which TCR beta CDR3 regions were amplified. TCR CDR3 regions were first amplified by RT-PCR with HTBI primers. TCRdb processed the multiplex PCR reads anew with MiXCR; each CDR3 protein has one entry. The sample shows 400,000 to 550,000 distinct CDR3 sequences, 14% of them seen only once. The material sequenced was blood. These receptors came from a woman aged 18-29 years with Graves' hyperthyroidism.

This clonotype was seen many times. The CDR3 nucleotides read TGTGCCAGCAGTGAACTCCCCAGGCTCAACAATGAGCAGTTCTTC. It encodes CASSELPRLNNEQFF. V usage is TRBV25-1 and J usage is TRBJ2-1; the D is unclear. V was shortened by 2 bases and J by 5 bases, with 13 bases between the two germline ends. Looked up from germline, CDR1 is MGHDK and CDR2 is SYGVNS. There are 15 residues in the CDR3. Supplemented by reference TRBV25-1 and TRBJ2-1, the full variable domain reads EADIYQTPRYLVIGTGKKITLECSQTMGHDKMYWYQQDPGMELHLIHYSYGVNSTEKGDLSSESTVSRIRTEHFPLTLESARPSHTSQYLCASSELPRLNNEQFFGPGTRLTVL.

With respect to this clonotype: A clone one base away is much larger, so this may be a read error. This chain joins TRBV12-3 or TRBV12-4 and TRBJ2-7, with 9 bases lining up with TRBD2. This CDR3 has 12 residues. Trimming removed 3 bases from V and 6 bases from J; junction bases left unmatched: 0. In DNA, the CDR3 is TGTGCCAGCAGTTTTAGCGGGAGCGAGCAGTACTTC. This codes for CASSFSGSEQYF.

The rearrangement links TRBV19 to TRBJ1-3, with D uncertain. The V end lost 0 bases, the J end lost 7 bases, and 13 bases lay between the germline ends. Germline V gene data show CDR1 as LNHDA and CDR2 as SQIVND (reference sequence). The CDR3 sequence is 15 residues long. The CDR3 DNA follows: TGTGCCAGTAGTATAGATCATGGATTGATGAACACCATATATTTT. This encodes CASSIDHGLMNTIYF.

This clonotype was picked up many times. The junction shows a germline mismatch at one end, possibly a read error. The rearrangement links TRBV6-1 to TRBJ1-2; no firm D call. From germline, CDR1 is MNHNS and CDR2 SASEGT. This CDR3 comprises 15 residues. The CDR3 sequence: CASSGRSPNIYDYTF. CDR3 nucleotide sequence: TGTGCCAGCAGTGGAAGGAGCCCAAACATCTATGACTACACCTTC.

This clonotype was counted between two and nine times. This chain joins TRBV29-1 and TRBJ1-1; D may be TRBD1 (5 bases). Germline CDR1 SQVTM, CDR2 ANQGSEA. The CDR3 loop spans 11 amino acids. V was shortened by 4 bases and J by 6 bases, with 9 bases between the two germline ends. The CDR3 bases are TGCAGCGTTGTTAGGGGCCCTGAAGCTTTCTTT. Amino acid sequence: CSVVRGPEAFF.

This clonotype was counted between two and nine times. The V call is TRBV9, the J call TRBJ2-3; D unclear. The CDR3 runs 14 residues. Looked up from germline, CDR1 is SGDLS and CDR2 is YYNGEE. The V end lost 0 bases, the J end lost 0 bases, and 5 bases lay between the germline ends. This chain's CDR3 is CASSVETSTDTQYF. The CDR3 DNA is TGTGCCAGCAGCGTAGAGACAAGCACAGATACGCAGTATTTT.

The chain joins TRBV30 to TRBJ2-7; D gene uncertain. V was clipped by 2 bases and J by 6 bases, with 11 bases between them. CDR3 length: 12 residues. The germline V gene has CDR1 GTSNPN and CDR2 SVGIG (reference sequence). Written as DNA, the CDR3 is TGTGCCTGGAGTAGTTCAGGATGCGAGCAGTACTTC. Its translation: CAWSSSGCEQYF.

This rearrangement joins TRBV19 to TRBJ1-2; D perhaps matches TRBD1 (5 bases). Per the germline V gene, CDR1 is LNHDA and CDR2 is SQIVND (reference sequence). The CDR3 loop spans 13 amino acids. Trimming removed 6 bases at V and 4 bases at J, with 12 bases between. CDR3 region: CASSGHLTYGYTF. The CDR3 DNA is TGTGCCAGTAGCGGACACCTCACCTATGGCTACACCTTC.

This clonotype was counted ten times or more. V is TRBV4-2 and J is TRBJ1-6; TRBD1 agrees at 9 bases. The V gene's germline CDR1 is LGHNA and CDR2 YNFKEQ. The J segment lost 10 bases and the V segment lost 1 base, leaving 8 bases of the junction unmatched. This CDR3 is built from 16 residues. The CDR3 spells CASSQVGGQGYSPLHF. The CDR3 coding sequence is TGTGCCAGCAGCCAAGTTGGAGGACAGGGGTACTCACCCCTCCACTTT.

The chain combines TRBV20-1 with TRBJ2-1; D gene uncertain. The V gene's germline CDR1 is DFQATT and CDR2 SNEGSKA (reference sequence). CDR3 length: 14 amino acids. V lost 2 bases and J 6 bases, leaving 14 bases between the germline ends. Here the CDR3 reads CSARPGWRSNEQFF. As DNA, the CDR3 is TGCAGTGCTAGACCCGGCTGGCGGTCCAATGAGCAGTTCTTC.

This clonotype was seen repeatedly, ten times or more. The V call is TRBV6-2 or TRBV6-3, the J call TRBJ2-1; 16 bases are a match to TRBD2. Per the germline V gene, CDR1 is MNHEY and CDR2 is SVGEGT. Trimming cost V 6 bases and J 4 bases; bases outside gene matches: 6. The CDR3 extends over 17 amino acids. CDR3 sequence (DNA): TGTGCCAGCAGACCAGGGGGACTAGCGGGAGGGTACAATGAGCAGTTCTTC. It translates to CASRPGGLAGGYNEQFF.

This clonotype appeared a few times. The chain is built from TRBV20-1 and TRBJ2-2; D unresolved. From germline, CDR1 is DFQATT and CDR2 SNEGSKA (reference sequence). The germline V and J ends were trimmed by 0 bases and 6 bases, with 8 bases remaining between them. The CDR3 consists of 13 residues. The CDR3 reads CSARDLVAGELFF. The CDR3 region has the DNA TGCAGTGCTAGAGATTTGGTGGCCGGGGAGCTGTTTTTT.

This clonotype occurred many times. The CDR3 is CASSRLQGYEQYV. In DNA form, the CDR3 reads TGTGCCAGCTCACGACTACAGGGATACGAGCAGTACGTC. The genes are TRBV18 and TRBJ2-7; D possibly corresponds to TRBD1 (6 bases). V was clipped by 4 bases and J by 4 bases, with 11 bases between them. This CDR3 is 13 amino acids long. CDR1 is KGHSH and CDR2 is LQKENI in the germline V gene.

This clonotype has just a few counts. The chain joins TRBV11-1 to TRBJ1-4; D gene ambiguous. The CDR3 length is 16 residues. The germline CDR1 and CDR2 sequences are SGHAT and FQDESV (reference sequence). Trimming stripped 0 bases from V and 0 bases from J, with 8 bases between. The CDR3 DNA sequence: TGTGCCAGCAGCTTAGCGCCAGCTGCAACTAATGAAAAACTGTTTTTT. This encodes CASSLAPAATNEKLFF.

The sample holds many counts of this clonotype. This chain uses TRBV5-1 with TRBJ2-7, with a weak D call TRBD2 (6 bases). V lost 1 base, J lost 5 bases, and 16 bases lay in between. The CDR3 consists of 15 residues. Germline V gene lookup returns CDR1 SGHRS and CDR2 YFSETQ. The CDR3 DNA reads TGCGCCAGCAGCTTGCCGGATGGAGGGTACAACGAGCAGTACTTC. Translated, it gives CASSLPDGGYNEQYF.

This clonotype appeared many times. The chain uses TRBV18 and TRBJ2-5; TRBD1 or TRBD2 may be the D gene (5 bases each). Germline V gene sequence: CDR1 KGHSH, CDR2 LQKENI. V lost 4 bases to trimming and J lost 0 bases, with 12 bases between them. The CDR3 length is 15 residues. The CDR3 region is CASSLIEGYQETQYF. Here the CDR3 DNA reads TGTGCCAGCTCACTTATCGAGGGGTACCAAGAGACCCAGTACTTC.

This clonotype was detected many times. The chain carries TRBV6-1 and TRBJ2-7; D perhaps matches TRBD1 (6 bases). From germline, CDR1 is MNHNS and CDR2 SASEGT. V was cut by 7 bases and J by 2 bases, with 12 bases left in between. The CDR3 is 13 amino acids. The CDR3 region is CASNPRGAYEQYV. For the CDR3, the DNA is TGTGCCAGCAATCCCAGGGGCGCCTACGAGCAGTACGTC.

This clonotype was recorded many times. The chain recombines TRBV20-1 with TRBJ2-5; D is ambiguous. Trimming stripped 5 bases from V and 2 bases from J, with 21 bases between. CDR1 and CDR2 from the germline V gene are DFQATT and SNEGSKA (reference sequence). This CDR3 has 16 amino acids. This CDR3 reads CSAPSPSTGPQETQYF. The DNA for the CDR3 is TGCAGTGCTCCCTCCCCCTCGACGGGTCCGCAAGAGACCCAGTACTTC.

Many counts were recorded for this clonotype. The chain joins TRBV7-9 to TRBJ2-1; 14 bases are a match to TRBD2. CDR1 and CDR2 (germline): SEHNR, FQNEAQ (reference sequence). J lost 8 bases, V lost 6 bases, and 12 bases had no gene match. The CDR3 is 17 amino acids. CDR3 in DNA: TGTGCCAGCAGGGTAACCGGGACTAGCGGGAGATCGGATGAGCAGTTCTTC. It encodes CASRVTGTSGRSDEQFF.

This clonotype was seen a handful of times. V gene TRBV6-1 combines with J gene TRBJ2-7; tentatively, D is TRBD1 (7 bases). The V gene's germline CDR1 is MNHNS and CDR2 SASEGT. V was cut by 10 bases and J by 3 bases, with 19 bases left in between. CDR3 size: 14 residues. Here the CDR3 DNA reads TGTGCCATCCCGTGGAGGGGGCCCCTCTACGAGCAGTACGTC. Encoded protein: CAIPWRGPLYEQYV.

This clonotype came up many times. The V gene is TRBV9, the J gene TRBJ1-1; D gene unclear. This CDR3 region has 15 residues. V was pared by 0 bases and J by 1 base, with 10 bases between. Looked up from germline, CDR1 is SGDLS and CDR2 is YYNGEE. The CDR3 DNA reads as TGTGCCAGCAGCGTAGTAGTAGGTGAGAACACTGAAGCTTTCTTT. Translation: CASSVVVGENTEAFF.

This clonotype has ten or more counts. The chain carries TRBV6-6 and TRBJ2-3; 7 nucleotides line up with TRBD2. The CDR3 extends over 17 amino acids. Losses at the gene ends were 0 bases for V and 2 bases for J; bases not matched to a gene: 8. CDR1 and CDR2 (germline): MNHNY, SVGAGI (reference sequence). This chain's CDR3 is CASSYSPREEATDTQYF. As DNA, the CDR3 is TGTGCCAGCAGTTACTCCCCCCGGGAGGAGGCCACAGATACGCAGTATTTT.

This clonotype has at least ten counts. The V call is TRBV5-1, the J call TRBJ2-3; 7 positions agree with TRBD2. CDR1 SGHRS and CDR2 YFSETQ come from the germline V gene. The CDR3 contains 16 residues. J lost 2 bases, V lost 0 bases, and 6 bases had no gene match. Written as DNA, the CDR3 is TGCGCCAGCAGCTTGGTGGCTAGCGGATACACAGATACGCAGTATTTT. It translates to CASSLVASGYTDTQYF.

V and J are TRBV5-8 and TRBJ1-5, with D tentatively TRBD1 (6 bases). Per germline, CDR1 SGHTS and CDR2 YDEGEE. This CDR3 spans 15 amino acids. The germline V and J ends were trimmed by 4 bases and 6 bases, with 17 bases remaining between them. The CDR3 here is CASSLGSLGGQPQHF. The CDR3 nucleotides are TGTGCCAGCAGCCTAGGAAGTTTAGGGGGTCAGCCCCAGCATTTT.

This clonotype occurred many times. The chain employs TRBV7-8 and TRBJ1-1; possibly TRBD1 for D (5 bases). Germline assignment: CDR1 SGHVS and CDR2 FQNEAQ. The CDR3 is 14 amino acids. Trimming cost V 2 bases and J 3 bases, with 10 bases left between them. CDR3 nucleotides: TGTGCCAGCAGCTTAAAGGGGTTCGACACTGAAGCTTTCTTT. It yields the protein CASSLKGFDTEAFF.

This clonotype was recorded many times. The chain combines TRBV7-3 with TRBJ2-3, with 8 bases aligning to TRBD2. Germline lookup yields CDR1 SGHTA and CDR2 FQGTGA. After removal of 6 bases from V and 2 bases from J, the junction contained 4 bases not matched to a gene. The CDR3 consists of 14 residues. CDR3 amino acids: CASSPSGYTDTQYF. The CDR3 coding sequence is TGTGCCAGCAGTCCTAGCGGGTACACAGATACGCAGTATTTT. The whole variable domain, filled in from reference TRBV7-3 and TRBJ2-3, reads GAGVSQTPSNKVTEKGKYVELRCDPISGHTALYWYRQSLGQGPEFLIYFQGTGAADDSGLPNDRFFAVRPEGSVSTLKIQRTERGDSAVYLCASSPSGYTDTQYFGPGTRLTVL.

The table lists this clonotype with many counts. The CDR3 reads CASDPDTNTGELFF. The DNA for the CDR3 is TGTGCCAGTGACCCCGACACAAACACCGGGGAGCTGTTTTTT. This chain links TRBV19 with TRBJ2-2; D gene uncertain. Germline V gene data show CDR1 as LNHDA and CDR2 as SQIVND (reference sequence). CDR3 length equals 14 residues. V lost 8 bases and J lost 2, with 12 bases in between.

The sample holds many counts of this clonotype. This chain uses TRBV2 with TRBJ1-3; D uncertain. Per germline, CDR1 SNHLY and CDR2 FYNNEI. The CDR3 totals 15 residues. Trimming left V 3 bases short and J 0 bases short, with 9 bases between. The DNA for the CDR3 is TGTGCCAGCAGTGACGGGCAGCACTCTGGAAACACCATATATTTT. As protein: CASSDGQHSGNTIYF.

This clonotype was seen ten or more times. The V call is TRBV12-3 or TRBV12-4, the J call TRBJ1-2, with D perhaps TRBD1 (6 bases). The ends were cut back, 5 bases at V and 8 bases at J, with 9 bases in the middle. The CDR3 spans 11 residues. In DNA form, the CDR3 reads TGTGCCAGCAGTCAAACAGGGGGCTACACCTTC. It specifies CASSQTGGYTF.

This clonotype was seen only a few times. The V call is TRBV4-1, the J call TRBJ2-1; no reliable D call. Germline V gene lookup returns CDR1 MGHRA and CDR2 YSYEKL. Trimming took off 4 bases at V and 4 bases at J, with 11 bases between the two ends. The CDR3 has 14 residues. CDR3 nucleotide sequence: TGCGCCAGCAGCCCTGTAGGATTATACAATGAGCAGTTCTTC. Its translation: CASSPVGLYNEQFF.